A selection of T cell receptor beta chains follows, all from one sample in a study of T cell responses to AZD1222 COVID-19 vaccine. Clones were read by immunoSEQ multiplex PCR, and TCRdb kept only the in-frame ones, dropping some. This table has just under 55,000 clones, roughly 90% appearing once. The sample in question was peripheral blood, obtained on day 0 of AZD1222 vaccination. The receptors derive from an adult in good health. CDR3s include the opening cysteine and the closing phenylalanine or tryptophan. Fields, in order: V gene, J gene, D gene, clone size, CDR3 DNA, CDR3 protein. The D gene is left open where the match is weak. A row's size may be missing; if present it is once, few, many or a size class.

>TRBV5-4|TRBJ2-7|.|.
TGTGCCAGCAGCCCGGTTGGGGGGCTAGGCTCCTACGAGCAGTACTTC
CASSPVGGLGSYEQYF
>TRBV15|TRBJ2-7|.|.
TGTGCCACCAGGATGGGACACAACTACGAGCAGTACTTC
CATRMGHNYEQYF
>TRBV14|TRBJ2-1|.|.
TGTGCCAGCAGCCAAGGGGGCCTGCAACGGCAGTTCTTC
CASSQGGLQRQFF
>TRBV6-1|TRBJ2-7|.|.
TGTGCCAGCAGTGAAGCGCTTAGTGGACGCGGCAGGAGTTACGAGCAGTACTTC
CASSEALSGRGRSYEQYF
>TRBV7-2|TRBJ2-1|TRBD2|.
TGTGCCAGCAGCTTATCCCTAGCGGCCATACCCCCCTACAATGAGCAGTTCTTC
CASSLSLAAIPPYNEQFF
>TRBV18|TRBJ2-1|.|once
TGTGCCAGCTCACCACGGGGATCGCCAACCTACAATGAGCAGTTCTTC
CASSPRGSPTYNEQFF
>TRBV10-2|TRBJ2-7|TRBD1|.
TGCGCCAGCAGTGACGGCACAGGGGGTCCCTACGAGCAGTACTTC
CASSDGTGGPYEQYF
>TRBV14|TRBJ2-3|.|.
TGTGCCAGCAGCCCTGGATGGGCGCAGTATTTT
CASSPGWAQYF
>TRBV4-1|TRBJ1-1|.|once
TGCGCCAGCAGCAGCCAAACAGGGAACACTGAAGCTTTCTTT
CASSSQTGNTEAFF
>TRBV24-1|TRBJ2-1|.|.
TGTGCCACCAGAGACCAGACTAGACAGTTCTTC
CATRDQTRQFF
>TRBV28|TRBJ2-1|TRBD1|few
TGTGCCAGCAGTATCTACAGGGGGAGCGGAAATGAGCAGTTCTTC
CASSIYRGSGNEQFF
>TRBV20-1|TRBJ2-1|TRBD1|.
TGCAGTGCTAGTAAGGGGGCGGTTAATGAGCAGTTCTTC
CSASKGAVNEQFF
>TRBV6-5|TRBJ1-5|TRBD1|.
TGTGCCAGCCTTGGGACAGGGTTTTATCAGCCCCAGCATTTT
CASLGTGFYQPQHF
>TRBV7-2|TRBJ2-7|TRBD2|.
TGTGCCAGCAGTCCCCCGGGACTACAATCCGAGCAGTACTTC
CASSPPGLQSEQYF
>TRBV20-1|TRBJ2-7|.|.
TGCAGTGCTAGTAGACTAGGACGGTTAAGCTCCTACGAGCAGTACTTC
CSASRLGRLSSYEQYF
>TRBV2|TRBJ1-4|TRBD1|.
TGTGCCAGCAGTAGGGACAGAACAAATGAAAAACTGTTTTTT
CASSRDRTNEKLFF
>TRBV28|TRBJ2-7|.|.
TGTGCCAGCCCAGGGTGGGGATCCTACGAGCAGTACTTC
CASPGWGSYEQYF
>TRBV19|TRBJ1-1|TRBD1|once
TGTGCCAGTAGTCTCAGACAGGGGAACACTGAAGCTTTCTTT
CASSLRQGNTEAFF
>TRBV5-4|TRBJ2-1|TRBD2|.
TGTGCCAGCAGCATCAAGACTAGCGGGATGGGTGAGGGTGAGCAGTTCTTC
CASSIKTSGMGEGEQFF
>TRBV4-1|TRBJ2-3|.|.
TGCGCCAGCAGCGATTGGGGCGGAGGCCCAGATACGCAGTATTTT
CASSDWGGGPDTQYF
>TRBV28|TRBJ1-2|TRBD1|.
TGTGCCAGCAGGGGGACAGCTAACTATGGCTACACCTTC
CASRGTANYGYTF
>TRBV28|TRBJ2-1|TRBD2|few
TGTGCCAGCAGCGGGACTAGCGTCTCCTACAATGAGCAGTTCTTC
CASSGTSVSYNEQFF
>TRBV7-6|TRBJ2-2|.|.
TGTGCCAGCAGCTTAGCGACTTACAGGGCAAACACCGGGGAGCTGTTTTTT
CASSLATYRANTGELFF
>TRBV2|TRBJ1-1|TRBD1|large
TGTGCCAGCAGTGTAGGGCAGGGGGCCACTGAAGCTTTCTTT
CASSVGQGATEAFF
>TRBV18|TRBJ1-3|.|.
TGTGCCAGCTCACCAAATCAAGACAGAGCCTCTGGAAACACCATATATTTT
CASSPNQDRASGNTIYF
>TRBV5-1|TRBJ2-5|.|.
TGCGCCAGCAGCTCTGGAGACGGGGAGACCCAGTACTTC
CASSSGDGETQYF
>TRBV11-2|TRBJ1-2|.|.
TGTGCCAGCAGCGTCATACAGGGCCACTATGGCTACACCTTC
CASSVIQGHYGYTF
>TRBV19|TRBJ1-6|.|.
TGTGCCAGTAGCCAACTGATTTCCGCGAGCTCCTATAATTCACCCCTCCACTTT
CASSQLISASSYNSPLHF
>TRBV30|TRBJ1-2|.|.
TGTGCCTGGAGTTATACACGTACTCGGGGCTACACCTTC
CAWSYTRTRGYTF
>TRBV5-1|TRBJ1-1|TRBD1|.
TGCGCCAGCAGCTTAAACCCAGGGGGCACTGAAGCTTTCTTT
CASSLNPGGTEAFF
>TRBV28|TRBJ2-2|.|.
TGTGCCAGCAGTTTAGTTCCTACTCCGAACACCGGGGAGCTGTTTTTT
CASSLVPTPNTGELFF
>TRBV25-1|TRBJ2-2|TRBD1|.
TGTGCCAGCAGCGCGACAGGGATAGCGAACACCGGGGAGCTGTTTTTT
CASSATGIANTGELFF
>TRBV7-3|TRBJ2-1|.|.
TGTGCCAGCAGCTTATCAGCTTCCTACTACAATGAGCAGTTCTTC
CASSLSASYYNEQFF
>TRBV9|TRBJ1-6|.|.
TGTGCCAGCAGCACTTTGGGGACATCCAATTCACCCCTCCACTTT
CASSTLGTSNSPLHF
>TRBV6-5|TRBJ2-1|TRBD2|.
TGTGCCAGCAGTCACTCGACTAGCGGGAGGCCAGGATTCTTC
CASSHSTSGRPGFF
>TRBV7-3|TRBJ2-1|.|.
TGTGCCAGCAGCTCTCTGGGGCAGGCAACAGAGCAGTTCTTC
CASSSLGQATEQFF
>TRBV5-1|TRBJ2-5|.|few
TGCGCCAGCAGCTTAGAAGAGACCCAGTACTTC
CASSLEETQYF
>TRBV7-8|TRBJ1-2|.|few
TGTGCCAGCAGCTTAAATTGGGGGGAGGGTGGCTACACCTTC
CASSLNWGEGGYTF
>TRBV10-2|TRBJ1-4|.|.
TGCGCCAGCAGTGTCCTAAGCGGGGAAAAACTGTTTTTT
CASSVLSGEKLFF
>TRBV10-1|TRBJ2-7|.|once
TGCGCCAGCAGGCCGGACGGGACCTCCTACGAGCAGTACTTC
CASRPDGTSYEQYF
>TRBV24-1|TRBJ1-2|TRBD1|.
TGTGCCACCAGTGATCCCTCAGGGGGCCCTAACTATGGCTACACCTTC
CATSDPSGGPNYGYTF
>TRBV7-3|TRBJ1-1|.|.
TGTGCCAGCAGCTTCAAGGTGGGTGACACTGAAGCTTTCTTT
CASSFKVGDTEAFF
>TRBV5-1|TRBJ2-3|.|.
TGCGCCAGCAGCTTGGAGGTAGGGGCGGATACGCAGTATTTT
CASSLEVGADTQYF
>TRBV30|TRBJ2-7|.|.
TGTGCCTGGAGTACGAAGCGGAAAAGCTCCTACGAGCAGTACTTC
CAWSTKRKSSYEQYF